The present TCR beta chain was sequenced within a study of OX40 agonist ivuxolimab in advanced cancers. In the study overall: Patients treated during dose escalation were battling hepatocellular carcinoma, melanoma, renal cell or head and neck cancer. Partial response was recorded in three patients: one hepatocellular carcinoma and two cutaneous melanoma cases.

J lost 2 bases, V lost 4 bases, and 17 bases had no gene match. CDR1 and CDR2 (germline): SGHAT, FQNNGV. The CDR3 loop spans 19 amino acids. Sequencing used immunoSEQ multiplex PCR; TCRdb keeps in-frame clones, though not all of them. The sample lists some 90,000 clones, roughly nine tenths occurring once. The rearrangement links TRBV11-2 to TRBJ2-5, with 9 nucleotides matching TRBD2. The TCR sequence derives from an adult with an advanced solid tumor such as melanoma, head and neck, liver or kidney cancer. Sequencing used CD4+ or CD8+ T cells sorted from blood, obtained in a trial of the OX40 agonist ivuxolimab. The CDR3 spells CASSSDSPLAGVGQETQYF. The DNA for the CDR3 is TGTGCCAGCAGCTCTGATTCCCCATTAGCGGGAGTCGGACAAGAGACCCAGTACTTC. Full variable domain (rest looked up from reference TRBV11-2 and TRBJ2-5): EAGVAQSPRYKIIEKRQSVAFWCNPISGHATLYWYQQILGQGPKLLIQFQNNGVVDDSQLPKDRFSAERLKGVDSTLKIQPAKLEDSAVYLCASSSDSPLAGVGQETQYFGPGTRLLVL.